This TCR beta chain was retrieved from a study of pediatric ulcerative colitis. The V gene's germline CDR1 is SGDLS and CDR2 YYNGEE. Trimming removed 3 bases at V and 3 bases at J, with 26 bases between. The length of the CDR3 is 19 residues. Rectal tissue came from one to two pinch biopsies taken at colonoscopy. This clone was observed a handful of times. What it binds is not known. Study conclusions and caveats: Ulcerative colitis patients shared more blood-rectal clones than controls.

Sequenced by immunoSEQ multiplex PCR; TCRdb stores in-frame clones only, minus some. The sample yields under 15,000 clones, around 77% seen once. Sequences were obtained from gut tissue. V gene TRBV9 combines with J gene TRBJ2-3, with a tentative D call TRBD1 (6 bases). This receptor was taken from a boy aged 10-17 years who was a control in a study of pediatric ulcerative colitis. This CDR3 is CASSGRDKKPQISTDTQYF. The CDR3 nucleotides read TGTGCCAGCAGCGGCCGGGACAAGAAACCCCAAATCAGTACAGATACGCAGTATTTT.